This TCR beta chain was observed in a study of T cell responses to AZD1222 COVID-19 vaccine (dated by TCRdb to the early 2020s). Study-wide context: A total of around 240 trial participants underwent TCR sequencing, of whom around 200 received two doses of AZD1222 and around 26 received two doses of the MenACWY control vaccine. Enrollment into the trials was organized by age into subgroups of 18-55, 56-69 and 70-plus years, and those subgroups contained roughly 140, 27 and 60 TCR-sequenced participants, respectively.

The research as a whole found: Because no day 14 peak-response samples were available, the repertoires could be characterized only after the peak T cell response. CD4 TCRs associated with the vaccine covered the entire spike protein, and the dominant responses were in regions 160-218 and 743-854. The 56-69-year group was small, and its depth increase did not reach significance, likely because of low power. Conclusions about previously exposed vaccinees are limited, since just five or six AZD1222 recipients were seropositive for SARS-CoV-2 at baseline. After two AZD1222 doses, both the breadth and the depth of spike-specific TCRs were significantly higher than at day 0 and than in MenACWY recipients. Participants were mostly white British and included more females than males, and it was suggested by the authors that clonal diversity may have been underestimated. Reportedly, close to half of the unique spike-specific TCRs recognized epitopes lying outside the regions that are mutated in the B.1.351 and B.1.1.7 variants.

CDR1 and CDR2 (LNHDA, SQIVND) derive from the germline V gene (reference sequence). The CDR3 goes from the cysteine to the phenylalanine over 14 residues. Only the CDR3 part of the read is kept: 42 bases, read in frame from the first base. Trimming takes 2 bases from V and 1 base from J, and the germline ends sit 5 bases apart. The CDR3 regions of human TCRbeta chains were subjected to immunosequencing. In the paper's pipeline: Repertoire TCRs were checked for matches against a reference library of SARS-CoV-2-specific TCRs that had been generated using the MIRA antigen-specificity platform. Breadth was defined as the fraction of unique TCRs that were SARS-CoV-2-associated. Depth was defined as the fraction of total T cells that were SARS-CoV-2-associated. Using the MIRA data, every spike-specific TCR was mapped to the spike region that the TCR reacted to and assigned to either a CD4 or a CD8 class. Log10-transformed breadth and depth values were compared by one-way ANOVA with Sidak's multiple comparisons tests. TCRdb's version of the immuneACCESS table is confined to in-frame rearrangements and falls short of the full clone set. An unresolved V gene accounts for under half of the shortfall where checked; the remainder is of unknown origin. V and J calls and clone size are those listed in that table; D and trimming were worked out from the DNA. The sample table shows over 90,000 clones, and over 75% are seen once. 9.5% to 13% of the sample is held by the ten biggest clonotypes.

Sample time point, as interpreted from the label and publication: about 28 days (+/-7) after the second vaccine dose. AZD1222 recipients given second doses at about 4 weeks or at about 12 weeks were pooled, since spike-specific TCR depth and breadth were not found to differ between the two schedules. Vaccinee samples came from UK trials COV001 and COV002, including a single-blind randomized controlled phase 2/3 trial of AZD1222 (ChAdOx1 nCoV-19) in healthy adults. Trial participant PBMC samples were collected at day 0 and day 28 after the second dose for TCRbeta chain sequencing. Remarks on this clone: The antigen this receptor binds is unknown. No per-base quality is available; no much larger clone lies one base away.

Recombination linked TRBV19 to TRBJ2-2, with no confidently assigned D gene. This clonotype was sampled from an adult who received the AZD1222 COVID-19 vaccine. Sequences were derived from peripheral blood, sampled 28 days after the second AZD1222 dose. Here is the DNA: TGTGCCAGTAGTATATGGGGGAACACCGGGGAGCTGTTTTTT. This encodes CASSIWGNTGELFF.